The next 16 T cell receptor beta chains were all read from a single sample in a study of shared clonotypes between healthy human individuals (dated by TCRdb to the early 2020s). CD8 naive samples were CD45RO-negative cells positively selected for CCR7, giving a CD45RA+CCR7+ population that excluded TemRA cells. Library method: the immunoSEQ multiplex PCR assay. TCRdb obtained this table from immuneACCESS and retained in-frame rearrangements with V and J assigned. These tables miss some clones; where compared with another copy, unresolved V genes account for less than half of the shortfall, and the remainder is unexplained. This sample comprises about 610,000 clones, around 96% of them detected only once. 0.11% of the sample belongs to the ten largest clones. Source material: naive CD8+ T cells sorted from blood. This sample's cell subset or site label indicates: CD45RA+CCR7+. The receptors were sampled from a woman aged 30 to 39 in good health.

This clone was seen a few times. The sample carries other DNA sequences with the same CDR3. This chain uses TRBV27 with TRBJ2-7, with 9 bases fitting TRBD1. There are 13 residues in the CDR3. V gave up 7 bases and J gave up 4 bases; unmatched junction bases: 5. In germline, CDR1 is MNHEY, CDR2 SMNVEV (reference sequence). CDR3 sequence reads: CASKLGTGYEQYF. As DNA, the CDR3 is TGTGCCAGCAAACTCGGGACAGGGTACGAGCAGTACTTC.

The chain's CDR3 is CASSLTFRGELFF. CDR3 nucleotide sequence: TGTGCCAGCAGCTTAACCTTTAGAGGGGAGCTGTTTTTT. The J gene is TRBJ2-2, the V gene TRBV7-9; D remains ambiguous. CDR1 is SEHNR, CDR2 FQNEAQ, per germline (reference sequence). The CDR3 is 13 residues long. V was clipped by 2 bases and J by 8 bases, with 9 bases between them.

The chain has TRBV7-2 and TRBJ2-1; D remains ambiguous. V was cut by 5 bases and J by 2 bases, with 19 bases left in between. The germline V gene encodes CDR1 SGHTA and CDR2 FQGNSA. This CDR3 comprises 17 residues. The CDR3 loop is CASSANPAVRAYNEQFF. CDR3 coding DNA: TGTGCCAGCAGCGCCAATCCGGCTGTCCGTGCCTACAATGAGCAGTTCTTC.

The V gene is TRBV25-1, the J gene TRBJ1-4; a weak D match, TRBD1 (5 bases). The germline gives CDR1 MGHDK, CDR2 SYGVNS. The CDR3 consists of 14 residues. The V gene lost 2 bases and the J gene lost 4 bases, with 8 bases spanning the gap. CDR3 in amino acids: CASSEPGYNEKLFF. DNA for the CDR3: TGTGCCAGCAGTGAACCAGGGTATAATGAAAAACTGTTTTTT.

The chain carries TRBV4-2 and TRBJ2-5; 7 bases agree with TRBD1. The DNA end favors TRBJ2-7, so the J call may be wrong. The CDR3 consists of 15 residues. CDR1 is LGHNA, CDR2 YNFKEQ, per germline. CDR3 bases: TGTGCCAGCAGCCCCCGGGACAGCCAGCACTACGAGCAGTACTTC. Translating it yields CASSPRDSQHYEQYF.

The chain joins TRBV5-5 to TRBJ2-7; D is ambiguous. The CDR3 is 14 amino acids. V lost 2 bases to trimming and J lost 2 bases, with 11 bases between them. Germline V gives CDR1 SGHKS, CDR2 YYEKEE (reference sequence). CDR3 DNA: TGTGCCAGCAGCTTTAGTCCAGAGGCCTACGAGCAGTACTTC. Translation: CASSFSPEAYEQYF. The complete variable domain, with remaining parts taken from reference TRBV5-5 and TRBJ2-7, reads DAGVTQSPTHLIKTRGQQVTLRCSPISGHKSVSWYQQVLGQGPQFIFQYYEKEERGRGNFPDRFSARQFPNYSSELNVNALLLGDSALYLCASSFSPEAYEQYFGPGTRLTVT.

The chain employs TRBV15 and TRBJ2-7, with 14 nucleotides matching TRBD2. CDR1 is LNHNV, CDR2 YYDKDF, per germline (reference sequence). V was pared by 4 bases and J by 4 bases, with 6 bases of the junction left unmatched. The CDR3 contains 16 residues. The CDR3 loop reads CATSIGTSGSRYEQYF. DNA for the CDR3: TGTGCCACCAGCATAGGGACTAGCGGGAGTAGGTACGAGCAGTACTTC.

The V and J genes are TRBV10-3 and TRBJ2-1; D is uncertain. The CDR3 loop spans 12 amino acids. The ends were cut back, 6 bases at V and 5 bases at J, with 8 bases in the middle. Germline V CDR1 and CDR2: ENHRY, SYGVKD. The CDR3 reads CAIRRDNNEQFF. For the CDR3, the DNA is TGTGCCATCAGACGAGACAACAATGAGCAGTTCTTC.

The V call is TRBV29-1, the J call TRBJ2-2, with D perhaps matching TRBD1 (6 bases). Trimming stripped 5 bases from V and 4 bases from J, with 14 bases between. CDR3 length: 14 amino acids. Germline lookup yields CDR1 SQVTM and CDR2 ANQGSEA. The CDR3 reads CSVSQGLSTGELFF. CDR3 coding DNA: TGCAGCGTTAGTCAGGGGCTTAGCACCGGGGAGCTGTTTTTT.

As DNA, the CDR3 is TGTGCCAGCAGTTTCGACAGGTGGCGGGGGGACACTGAAGCTTTCTTT. It codes for CASSFDRWRGDTEAFF. The chain is built from TRBV28 and TRBJ1-1; maybe TRBD1 (6 bases). V lost 3 bases to trimming and J lost 3 bases, with 17 bases between them. The CDR3 sequence is 16 residues long. CDR1 and CDR2 from the germline V gene are MDHEN and SYDVKM.

This CDR3 reads CASSFSGGADTQYF. CDR3 DNA: TGTGCCAGCAGCTTCAGCGGGGGGGCAGATACGCAGTATTTT. V and J are TRBV7-6 and TRBJ2-3, with TRBD2 matching 10 bases. The CDR3 covers 14 residues. The germline V gene has CDR1 SGHVS and CDR2 FNYEAQ. V gave up 3 bases and J gave up 4 bases; unmatched junction bases: 1. Variable domain in full (rest from reference TRBV7-6 and TRBJ2-3): GAGVSQSPRYKVTKRGQDVALRCDPISGHVSLYWYRQALGQGPEFLTYFNYEAQQDKSGLPNDRFSAERPEGSISTLTIQRTEQRDSAMYRCASSFSGGADTQYFGPGTRLTVL.

The genes are TRBV4-2 and TRBJ1-1; TRBD1 might be the D (6 bases). Trimming took 4 bases from V and 2 from J, leaving 17 bases between them. The CDR3 consists of 16 residues. Per the germline V gene, CDR1 is LGHNA and CDR2 is YNFKEQ. CDR3 residues: CASSPTGQPVNTEAFF. The CDR3 DNA sequence: TGTGCCAGCAGCCCAACCGGACAGCCCGTTAACACTGAAGCTTTCTTT.

The J gene is TRBJ2-1, the V gene TRBV28; TRBD2 matches at 12 bases. Losses at the gene ends were 4 bases for V and 5 bases for J; bases not matched to a gene: 15. Per the germline V gene, CDR1 is MDHEN and CDR2 is SYDVKM. CDR3 length: 19 residues. CDR3 region: CASSSSRLAGDGYHNEQFF. The CDR3 bases are TGTGCCAGCAGTTCCTCCCGACTAGCGGGAGACGGTTACCACAATGAGCAGTTCTTC.

The J gene is TRBJ2-5, the V gene TRBV7-8; 7 nucleotides align to TRBD2. The DNA end favors TRBJ2-7, so the J call may be wrong. The CDR3 is made up of 16 amino acids. Germline CDR1 SGHVS, CDR2 FQNEAQ. The CDR3 here is CASSLRGQGGTYEQYF. CDR3 in DNA: TGTGCCAGCAGCTTAAGGGGTCAGGGAGGGACCTACGAGCAGTACTTC.

The chain recombines TRBV28 with TRBJ1-1, with 9 bases lining up with TRBD1. V lost 4 bases to trimming and J lost 4 bases; unmatched junction nucleotides: 10. From germline, CDR1 is MDHEN and CDR2 SYDVKM. The CDR3 is 16 residues long. The CDR3 nucleotides are TGTGCCAGCAGTTCACATCCGACAGGGGGGCGCACTGAAGCTTTCTTT. It is translated as CASSSHPTGGRTEAFF.

The chain is built from TRBV5-4 and TRBJ2-1, with TRBD2 matching 9 bases. Germline trimming cut 0 bases from V and 4 bases from J; bases unmatched to any gene: 5. The germline V gene encodes CDR1 SGHNT and CDR2 YYREEE (reference sequence). This CDR3 is 16 amino acids long. The CDR3 sequence: CASSLELAGVYNEQFF. As DNA, the CDR3 is TGTGCCAGCAGCTTGGAACTAGCGGGTGTGTACAATGAGCAGTTCTTC.